This T cell receptor (beta chain) was documented in a study of blood T cell repertoires in COVID-19. Study-level background: Nucleic acid was either cDNA or gDNA, and it came from T cells, B-cell-depleted T cells, or PBMCs.

The ends were cut back, 4 bases at V and 2 bases at J, with 24 bases in the middle. Per germline, CDR1 PRHDT and CDR2 FYEKMQ (reference sequence). The CDR3 totals 18 residues. Per the original data handling: For nucleated cells, counts were estimated from reference gene primer amplification. Here immunoSEQ multiplex PCR was the method, and the copy in TCRdb shows in-frame clones only, minus some. That table furnishes V, J and clone size, whereas the DNA furnished D and trimming. The repertoire has some 110,000 clones, 70% to 80% of them found once; the top ten carry approximately 5.6%. The J gene is TRBJ2-7, the V gene TRBV13; possibly TRBD1 for D (6 bases). Sequencing input: peripheral blood. This receptor was taken from an older man with acute or convalescent COVID-19. The CDR3 region is CASSSDPPGGRGPYEQYF. DNA for the CDR3: TGTGCCAGCAGCTCGGATCCTCCGGGTGGCAGGGGACCCTACGAGCAGTACTTC.